The table lists the clone carrying this T cell receptor beta chain with many counts. There are 14 residues in the CDR3. CDR1 and CDR2 (germline): MNHEY, SMNVEV (reference sequence). V lost 5 bases and J 0 bases, leaving 7 bases between the germline ends. The sample belongs to a study of patients and donors after allogeneic stem cell transplantation. TCRdb fed the RT-PCR reads into MiXCR, producing one record per CDR3 protein. The table records about 230,000 distinct CDR3 sequences, about 14% of them present only once. The specimen was blood, either unsorted or a sorted T cell fraction (not recorded which). The chain joins TRBV27 to TRBJ1-4; D call uncertain. The TCR was taken from a human donor who was either an allogeneic HSCT recipient or a stem cell or donor lymphocyte infusion donor (not recorded which). It is not recorded whose cells these are; they may come from a transplant donor. The CDR3 DNA sequence: TGTGCCAGCAGTCCGTCCGCAACTAATGAAAAACTGTTTTTT. Residues: CASSPSATNEKLFF.